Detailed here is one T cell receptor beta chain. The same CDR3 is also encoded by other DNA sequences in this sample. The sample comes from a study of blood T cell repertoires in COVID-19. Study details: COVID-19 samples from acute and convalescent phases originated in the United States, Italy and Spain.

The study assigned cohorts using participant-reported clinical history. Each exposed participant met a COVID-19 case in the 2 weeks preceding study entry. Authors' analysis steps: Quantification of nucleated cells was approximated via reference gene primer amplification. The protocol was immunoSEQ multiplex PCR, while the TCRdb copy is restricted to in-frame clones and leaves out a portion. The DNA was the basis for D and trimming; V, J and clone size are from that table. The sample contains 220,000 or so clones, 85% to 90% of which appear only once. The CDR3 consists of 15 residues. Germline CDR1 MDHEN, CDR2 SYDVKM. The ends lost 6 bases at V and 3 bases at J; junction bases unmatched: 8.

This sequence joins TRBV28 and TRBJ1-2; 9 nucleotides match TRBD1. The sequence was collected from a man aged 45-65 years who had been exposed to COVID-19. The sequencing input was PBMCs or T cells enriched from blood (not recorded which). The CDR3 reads CASSSPGQGDYGYTF. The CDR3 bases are TGTGCCAGCAGCTCGCCGGGACAGGGTGACTATGGCTACACCTTC.